This T cell receptor beta chain was obtained from a study of early T cells in non-severe SARS-CoV-2 infection. Study information: Unsorted whole-blood RNA was sequenced in bulk, leaving chains unpaired.

Germline values: CDR1 SEHNR, CDR2 FQNEAQ (reference sequence). Trimming left V 4 bases short and J 1 base short, with 18 bases between. The CDR3 length is 17 residues. Individual cDNA molecules received unique molecular identifiers. TCRdb re-analysed the 5' RACE reads in MiXCR, keeping a single row per CDR3 protein. The data hold about 62,000 distinct CDR3 sequences, with 8% to 10% observed a single time. There are a few counts of this clonotype. Sequenced sample: whole blood. The V and J genes are TRBV7-9 and TRBJ2-3, with D perhaps TRBD2 (7 bases). The source of this sequence is an adult who was a healthcare worker with PCR-confirmed SARS-CoV-2 infection or an uninfected control (not recorded which). This chain's CDR3 is CASSSERLAGGTDTQYF. The CDR3, as DNA: TGTGCCAGCAGCTCCGAACGACTAGCAGGGGGCACAGATACGCAGTATTTT.